What follows are 18 T cell receptor beta chains derived from one specimen sequenced in a study of cytomegalovirus exposure and HLA in healthy donors (dated 2017 in TCRdb). Libraries were constructed by the immunoSEQ multiplex PCR assay. For the multiplex PCR, a mixture combining 60 forward primers for TCR Vbeta segments and 13 reverse primers for TCR Jbeta segments was used. Here the immuneACCESS table is served through TCRdb, limited to in-frame sequences with V and J called. Missing clones are a known gap in these copies; in checked studies unresolved V genes cover under half, and the rest lacks a known reason. The sample contains 87,000 or so clones, approximately 64% of them found a single time. In total, the top ten clones hold 2.5% to 3.5% of the sample. Material for sequencing was PBMCs. Source of these receptors: a man aged 55 to 69 in good health and CMV-seronegative.

The chain links TRBV6-1 to TRBJ2-7; D might be TRBD1 (5 bases). Between the trimmed V and J ends, which lost 6 bases and 3 bases, there was a span of 9 bases. Germline CDR1 reads MNHNS; CDR2 reads SASEGT. CDR3 size: 12 residues. The CDR3 region is CASRTGHYEQYF. DNA of the CDR3: TGTGCCAGCAGAACAGGTCACTACGAGCAGTACTTC.

V usage is TRBV28 and J usage is TRBJ2-1; the D is unclear. The CDR3 has 15 amino acids. Germline V gene data show CDR1 as MDHEN and CDR2 as SYDVKM. V was pared by 8 bases and J by 0 bases, with 14 bases between. DNA for the CDR3: TGTGCCAGCCGTTCCACCCTGAGCTCCTACAATGAGCAGTTCTTC. This sequence encodes CASRSTLSSYNEQFF.

The rearrangement links TRBV28 to TRBJ2-3; possible D gene TRBD2, 6 bases. V lost 2 bases and J 1 base, leaving 7 bases between the germline ends. The CDR3 covers 14 residues. Per germline, CDR1 MDHEN and CDR2 SYDVKM. CDR3 protein: CASSLASGTDTQYF. CDR3 bases: TGTGCCAGCAGTTTAGCTAGCGGCACAGATACGCAGTATTTT.

V gene TRBV14 combines with J gene TRBJ1-5, with D tentatively TRBD1 (5 bases). Germline CDR1 is SGHDN and CDR2 is FVKESK. The CDR3 totals 16 residues. V was shortened by 5 bases and J by 2 bases, with 16 bases between the two germline ends. The CDR3 bases are TGTGCCAGCAGCTTAACGGGGGGATCGGGCAATCAGCCCCAGCATTTT. Encoded protein: CASSLTGGSGNQPQHF.

The chain has TRBV9 and TRBJ2-6, with TRBD2 as a possible D gene (5 bases). The length of the CDR3 is 15 residues. The V and J ends lost 5 bases and 0 bases respectively, with 9 bases between them. CDR1 SGDLS and CDR2 YYNGEE come from the germline V gene. In DNA form, the CDR3 reads TGTGCCAGCAGTGGGGAGTTCTCTGGGGCCAACGTCCTGACTTTC. It is translated as CASSGEFSGANVLTF.

CDR3 nucleotides: TGTGCCAGCAGCTTTCCAGGGCTTAATGAAAAACTGTTTTTT. It specifies CASSFPGLNEKLFF. This chain joins TRBV7-9 and TRBJ1-4, with D perhaps TRBD1 (5 bases). With 3 bases removed from V and 4 bases from J, the gap between germline ends came to 9 bases. The germline V gene has CDR1 SEHNR and CDR2 FQNEAQ (reference sequence). The CDR3 loop spans 14 amino acids.

J is TRBJ1-1 and V is TRBV28; the match to TRBD1 covers 10 bases. This CDR3 has 19 residues. V was pared by 2 bases and J by 3 bases, with 15 bases of the junction left unmatched. Germline V gene sequence: CDR1 MDHEN, CDR2 SYDVKM. CDR3 in DNA: TGTGCCAGCAGTTTAACTTTTCCAGCCGGGACAGGGGTGGACACTGAAGCTTTCTTT. Encoded protein: CASSLTFPAGTGVDTEAFF.

By share of the sample, this clone is medium-sized. The chain carries TRBV7-7 and TRBJ2-1; 7 bases are shared with TRBD1. With 4 bases clipped from V and 9 bases from J, the junction kept 6 bases outside the gene matches. The CDR3 covers 13 residues. Germline values: CDR1 SSHAT, CDR2 FNYEAQ (reference sequence). CDR3 sequence: CASSWDRLTEQFF. The CDR3 bases are TGTGCCAGCAGCTGGGACAGACTCACTGAGCAGTTCTTC.

The V and J genes are TRBV5-4 and TRBJ1-1; 9 bases line up with TRBD1. CDR1 is SGHNT and CDR2 is YYREEE in the germline V gene (reference sequence). The CDR3 loop spans 15 amino acids. Trimming took 4 bases from V and 0 from J; bases not matched to a gene: 4. The CDR3 loop reads CASSEGQGMNTEAFF. In nucleotides, the CDR3 is TGTGCCAGCAGCGAAGGACAGGGGATGAACACTGAAGCTTTCTTT.

The table lists this clone with a few counts. The CDR3 DNA reads TGCAGCGTTGGTAACGCGGGACAGCCCCAGCATTTT. Protein sequence: CSVGNAGQPQHF. The chain couples TRBV29-1 to TRBJ1-5, with D unresolved. Germline V lookup: CDR1 SQVTM, CDR2 ANQGSEA. Trimming left V 4 bases short and J 7 bases short, with 11 bases between. This CDR3 comprises 12 residues.

The chain combines TRBV9 with TRBJ1-1; the D is unclear. CDR1 is SGDLS, CDR2 YYNGEE, per germline. This CDR3 spans 14 amino acids. Trimming pared 0 bases from V and 4 bases from J, leaving 10 bases between. The CDR3 DNA is TGTGCCAGCAGCGTAGCTGACGGGAGCACTGAAGCTTTCTTT. Translation: CASSVADGSTEAFF.

This clone was counted only a few times. V is TRBV10-1 and J is TRBJ1-2, with D perhaps matching TRBD1 (5 bases). Germline V gives CDR1 WNHNN, CDR2 SYGVQD (reference sequence). V shed 6 bases and J shed 2 bases, with 10 bases lying between them. The CDR3 sequence is 13 residues long. For the CDR3, the DNA is TGCGCCAGCAGCAGACAGACCAACTATGGCTACACCTTC. It is translated as CASSRQTNYGYTF.

The CDR3 sequence: CASSQGGGRETQYF. DNA of the CDR3: TGTGCCAGCAGTCAAGGGGGGGGCCGAGAGACCCAGTACTTC. The chain is built from TRBV7-3 and TRBJ2-5; perhaps TRBD2 as D (7 bases). The CDR3 is 14 residues long. V lost 6 bases and J lost 4, with 15 bases in between. CDR1 and CDR2 (germline): SGHTA, FQGTGA.

CDR3 bases: TGTGCCAGCAGCCCCAGGACAGTCCTAACTGAAGCTTTCTTT. This encodes CASSPRTVLTEAFF. The chain has TRBV11-2 and TRBJ1-1, with D possibly TRBD1 on 6 matching bases. The CDR3 consists of 14 residues. CDR1 and CDR2 (germline): SGHAT, FQNNGV. V was pared by 5 bases and J by 5 bases, with 15 bases between.

This clone was seen a few times. This chain connects TRBV6-4 to TRBJ2-3; tentative D call: TRBD1 (7 bases). This CDR3 comprises 16 residues. Germline-derived CDR1 and CDR2 are MRHNA and SNTAGT. The germline V and J ends were trimmed by 0 bases and 4 bases, with 14 bases remaining between them. The CDR3 DNA reads TGTGCCAGCAGTGACTCGAGGGCAGGGGGGCCAGATACGCAGTATTTT. This gives the protein CASSDSRAGGPDTQYF.

V is TRBV28 and J is TRBJ2-3, with D possibly matching TRBD2 (6 bases). Trimming pared 7 bases from V and 3 bases from J, leaving 17 bases between. The CDR3 is made up of 15 amino acids. Germline V gene lookup returns CDR1 MDHEN and CDR2 SYDVKM. CDR3 nucleotides: TGTGCCAGCATGGCGGCGGGATCTCCTACAGATACGCAGTATTTT. Its protein product is CASMAAGSPTDTQYF.

The gene calls are TRBV11-2 and TRBJ2-5, with 14 bases matching TRBD2. The CDR3 is 16 residues long. Germline trimming cut 3 bases from V and 6 bases from J; bases unmatched to any gene: 6. Germline V gene data show CDR1 as SGHAT and CDR2 as FQNNGV. Here the CDR3 reads CASSLAGTSGRKTQYF. Here the CDR3 DNA reads TGTGCCAGCAGCTTGGCCGGGACTAGCGGGAGAAAGACCCAGTACTTC.

This clone appeared a few times. The chain links TRBV7-2 to TRBJ1-6, with D possibly matching TRBD1 (6 bases). CDR1 SGHTA and CDR2 FQGNSA come from the germline V gene. CDR3 length: 14 residues. Trimming took off 6 bases at V and 10 bases at J, with 16 bases between the two ends. The CDR3 loop reads CASSQTGIGSPLHF. The CDR3 nucleotides are TGTGCCAGCAGTCAAACAGGGATCGGCTCACCCCTCCACTTT.